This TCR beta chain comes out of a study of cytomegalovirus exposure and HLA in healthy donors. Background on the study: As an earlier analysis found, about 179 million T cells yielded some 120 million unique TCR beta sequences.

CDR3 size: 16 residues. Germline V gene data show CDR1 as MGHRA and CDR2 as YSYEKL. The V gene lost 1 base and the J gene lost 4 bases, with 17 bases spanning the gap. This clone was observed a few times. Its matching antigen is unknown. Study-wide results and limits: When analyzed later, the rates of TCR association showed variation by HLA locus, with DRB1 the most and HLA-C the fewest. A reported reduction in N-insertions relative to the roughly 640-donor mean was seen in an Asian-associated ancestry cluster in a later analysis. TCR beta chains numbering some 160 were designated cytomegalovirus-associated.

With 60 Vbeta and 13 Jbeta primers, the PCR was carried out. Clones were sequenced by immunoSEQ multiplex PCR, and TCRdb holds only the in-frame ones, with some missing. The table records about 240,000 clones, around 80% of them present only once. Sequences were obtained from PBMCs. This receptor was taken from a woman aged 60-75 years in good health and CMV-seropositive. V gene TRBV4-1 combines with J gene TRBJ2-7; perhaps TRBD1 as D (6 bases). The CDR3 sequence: CASSQVASGTTYEQYF. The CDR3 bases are TGCGCCAGCAGCCAAGTCGCTTCCGGGACAACGTACGAGCAGTACTTC.